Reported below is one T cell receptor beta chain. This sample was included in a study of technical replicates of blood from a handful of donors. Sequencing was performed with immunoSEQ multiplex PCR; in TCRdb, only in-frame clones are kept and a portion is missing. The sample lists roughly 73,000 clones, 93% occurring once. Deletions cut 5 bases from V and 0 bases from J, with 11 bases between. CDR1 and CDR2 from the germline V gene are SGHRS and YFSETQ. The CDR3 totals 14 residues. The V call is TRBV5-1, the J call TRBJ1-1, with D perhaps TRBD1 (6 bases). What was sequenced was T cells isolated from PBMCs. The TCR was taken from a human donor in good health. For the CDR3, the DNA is TGCGCCAGCAGATCGGACAGCATGAACACTGAAGCTTTCTTT. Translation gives CASRSDSMNTEAFF.